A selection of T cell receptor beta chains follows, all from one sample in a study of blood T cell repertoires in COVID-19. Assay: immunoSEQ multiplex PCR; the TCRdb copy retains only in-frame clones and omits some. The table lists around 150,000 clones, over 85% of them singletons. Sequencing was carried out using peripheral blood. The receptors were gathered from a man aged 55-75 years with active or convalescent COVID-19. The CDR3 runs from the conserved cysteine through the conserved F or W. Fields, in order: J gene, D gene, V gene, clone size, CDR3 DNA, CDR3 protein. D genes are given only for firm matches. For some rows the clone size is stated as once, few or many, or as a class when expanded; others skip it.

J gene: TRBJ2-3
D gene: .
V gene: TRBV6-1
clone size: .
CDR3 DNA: TGTGCCAGCAGTGAGGTATGGGACAATGAAGCTACGCAGTATTTT
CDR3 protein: CASSEVWDNEATQYF

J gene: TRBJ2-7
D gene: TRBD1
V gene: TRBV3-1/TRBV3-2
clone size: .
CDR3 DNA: TGTGCCAGCAGCCGGGTGGGGACAGGTGGTGGGGAGCAGTACTTC
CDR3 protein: CASSRVGTGGGEQYF

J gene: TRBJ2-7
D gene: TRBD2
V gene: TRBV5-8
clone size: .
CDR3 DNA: TGTGCCAGCAGCTTGCGCGGGGGGCCCTACGAGCAGTACTTC
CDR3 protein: CASSLRGGPYEQYF

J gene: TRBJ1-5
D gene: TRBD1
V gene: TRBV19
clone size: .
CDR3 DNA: TGTGCCAGTAGCTTACGACAGGGTTTTAGCAATCAGCCCCAGCATTTT
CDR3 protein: CASSLRQGFSNQPQHF

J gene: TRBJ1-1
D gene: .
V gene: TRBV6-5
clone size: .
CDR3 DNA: TGTGCCAGCGGTTCCCGGGAACCCGGGGACACTGAAGCTTTCTTT
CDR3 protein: CASGSREPGDTEAFF

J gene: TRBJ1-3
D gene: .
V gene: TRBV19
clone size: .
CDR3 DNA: TGTGCCAGTAGTATACCGGGGTACTCTGGAAACACCATATATTTT
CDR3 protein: CASSIPGYSGNTIYF

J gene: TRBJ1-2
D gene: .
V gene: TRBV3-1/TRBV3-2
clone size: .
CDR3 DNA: TGTGCCAGCAGCCAACTGGCCTATGGCTACACCTTC
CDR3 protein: CASSQLAYGYTF

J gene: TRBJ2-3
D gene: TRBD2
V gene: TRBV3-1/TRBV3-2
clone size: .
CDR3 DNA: TGTGCCAGCAGCCATGAATCTAGCGGTTTCACAGATACGCAGTATTTT
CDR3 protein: CASSHESSGFTDTQYF

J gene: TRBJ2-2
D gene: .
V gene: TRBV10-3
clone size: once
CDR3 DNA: TGTGCCATCAGTGAGTCCGGGGGAAACACCGGGGAGCTGTTTTTT
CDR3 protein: CAISESGGNTGELFF

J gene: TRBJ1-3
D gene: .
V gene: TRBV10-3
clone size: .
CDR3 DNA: TGTGCCTCATCAGGGGTGGATGGAAACACCATATATTTT
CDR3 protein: CASSGVDGNTIYF

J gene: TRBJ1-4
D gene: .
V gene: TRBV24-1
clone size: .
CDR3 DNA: TGTGCCACCAGTGATTTGCGAGGGAGGAATGAAAAACTGTTTTTT
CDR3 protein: CATSDLRGRNEKLFF

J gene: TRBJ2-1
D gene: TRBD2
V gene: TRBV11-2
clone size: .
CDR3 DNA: TGTGCCAGCAGCCGTAGCGGGGGGTACAATGAGCAGTTCTTC
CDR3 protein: CASSRSGGYNEQFF

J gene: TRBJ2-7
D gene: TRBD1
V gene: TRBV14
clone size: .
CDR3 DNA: TGTGCCAGCAGCCATCGGGACAGGGGGATCCACGAGCAGTACTTC
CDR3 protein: CASSHRDRGIHEQYF

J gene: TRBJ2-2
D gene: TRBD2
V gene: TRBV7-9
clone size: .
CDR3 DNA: TGTGCCAGCAGCTTAGCAGGCGGGAGGGCCGGGGAGCTGTTTTTT
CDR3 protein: CASSLAGGRAGELFF

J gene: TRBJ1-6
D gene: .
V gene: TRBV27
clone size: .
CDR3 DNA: TGTGCCAGTCCACCTGGACAGTTCTATAATTCACCCCTCCACTTT
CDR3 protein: CASPPGQFYNSPLHF

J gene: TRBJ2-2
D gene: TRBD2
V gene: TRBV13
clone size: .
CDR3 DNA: TGTGCCAGCAGCCTATGGACTAGCGGGAGGCCAGCATACACCGGGGAGCTGTTTTTT
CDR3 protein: CASSLWTSGRPAYTGELFF

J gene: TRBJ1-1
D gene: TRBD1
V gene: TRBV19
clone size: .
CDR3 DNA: TGTGCCAGTAGTATAAGGACAGGGGGCGTCCGCCTGGGGTCTGAAGCTTTCTTT
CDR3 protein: CASSIRTGGVRLGSEAFF

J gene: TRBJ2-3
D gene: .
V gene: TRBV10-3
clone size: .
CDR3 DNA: TGTGCCATCTTTGACAGAGCTAGCACAGATACGCAGTATTTT
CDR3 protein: CAIFDRASTDTQYF

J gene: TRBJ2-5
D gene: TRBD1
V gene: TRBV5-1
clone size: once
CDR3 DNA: TGCGCCAGCAGCGCCCTGGTCCCGACAGGGGGCGACCCCTCTCAAGAGACCCAGTACTTC
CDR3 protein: CASSALVPTGGDPSQETQYF

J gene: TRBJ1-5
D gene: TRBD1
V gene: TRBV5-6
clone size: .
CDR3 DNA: TGTGCCAGCAGCGACAGGGGGCGCGATCAGCCCCAGCATTTT
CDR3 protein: CASSDRGRDQPQHF

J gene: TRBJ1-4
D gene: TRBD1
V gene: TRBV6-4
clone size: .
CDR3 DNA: TGTGCCAGCAGTCCGGACAGGGGTAGAGAAAAACTGTTTTTT
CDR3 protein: CASSPDRGREKLFF

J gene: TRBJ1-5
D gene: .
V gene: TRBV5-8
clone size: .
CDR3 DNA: TGTGCCAGCAGCTTGTCGTCGGAGTCGATTATTAGCAATCAGCCCCAGCATTTT
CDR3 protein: CASSLSSESIISNQPQHF

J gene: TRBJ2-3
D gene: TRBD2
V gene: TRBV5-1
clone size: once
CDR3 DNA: TGCGCCAGCACGCTAGCGGGAAGCACAGATACGCAGTATTTT
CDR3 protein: CASTLAGSTDTQYF

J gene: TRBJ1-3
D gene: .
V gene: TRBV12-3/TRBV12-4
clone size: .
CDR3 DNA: TGTGCCAGCAGTTTAGTAGGAAACACCATATATTTT
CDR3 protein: CASSLVGNTIYF

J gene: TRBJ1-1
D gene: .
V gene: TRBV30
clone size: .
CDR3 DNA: TGTGCTTGGACCCCACACGGGGTACCTGAAGCTTTCTTT
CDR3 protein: CAWTPHGVPEAFF

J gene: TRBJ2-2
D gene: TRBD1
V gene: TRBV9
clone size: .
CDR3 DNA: TGTGCCAGCAGCCACCTAGAAGATGGGACAGGGATCGGGGAGCTGTTTTTT
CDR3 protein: CASSHLEDGTGIGELFF

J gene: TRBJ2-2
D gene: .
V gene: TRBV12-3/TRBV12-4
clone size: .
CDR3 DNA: TGTGCCAGCAGTTTAGGACAATTCGGGGAGCTGTTTTTT
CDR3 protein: CASSLGQFGELFF

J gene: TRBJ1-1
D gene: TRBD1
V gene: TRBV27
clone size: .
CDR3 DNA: TGTGCCAGCAGTTTAAAAGCGACAGGGGGCTTGAACACTGAAGCTTTCTTT
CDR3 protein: CASSLKATGGLNTEAFF

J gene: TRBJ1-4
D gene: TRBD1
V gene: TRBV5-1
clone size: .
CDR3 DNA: TGCGCCAGCAGCTTTTCACAGGGGGTTCGCGAAAAACTGTTTTTT
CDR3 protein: CASSFSQGVREKLFF

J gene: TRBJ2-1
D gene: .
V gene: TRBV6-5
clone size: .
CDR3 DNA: TGTGCCAGCAGTTACTCCGTCCTCTACAATGAGCAGTTCTTC
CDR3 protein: CASSYSVLYNEQFF

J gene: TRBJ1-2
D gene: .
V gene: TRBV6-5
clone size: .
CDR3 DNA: TGTGCCAGCAGCCTATTAAACCGGGAGGCCCATGGCTACACCTTC
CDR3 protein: CASSLLNREAHGYTF

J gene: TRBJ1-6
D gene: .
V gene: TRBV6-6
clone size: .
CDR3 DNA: TGTGCCAGCAGTCTAATTCAGGGGAATTCACCCCTCCACTTT
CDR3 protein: CASSLIQGNSPLHF

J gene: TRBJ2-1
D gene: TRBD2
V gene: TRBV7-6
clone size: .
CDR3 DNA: TGTGCCAGCAGCCCAGATGCCGAGCGGGATTCCTACAATGAGCAGTTCTTC
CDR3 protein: CASSPDAERDSYNEQFF

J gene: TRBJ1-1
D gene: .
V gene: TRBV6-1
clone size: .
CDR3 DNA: TGTGCCAGCAGTGAACAGGAGAACACTGAAGCTTTCTTT
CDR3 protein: CASSEQENTEAFF

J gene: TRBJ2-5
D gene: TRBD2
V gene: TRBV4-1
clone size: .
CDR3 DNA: TGCGCCAGCAGCCAAGATATACCGGGAGGGCCCGGTGAGACCCAGTACTTC
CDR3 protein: CASSQDIPGGPGETQYF

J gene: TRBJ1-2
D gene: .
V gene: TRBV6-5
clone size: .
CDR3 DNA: TGTGCCAGCTCCCGGACAAACCTCTCCGGCTACACCTTC
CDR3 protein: CASSRTNLSGYTF

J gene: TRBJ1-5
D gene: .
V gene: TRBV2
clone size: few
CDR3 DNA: TGTGCCAGCAGTGGGACAAGGAATCAGCCCCAGCATTTT
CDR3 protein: CASSGTRNQPQHF

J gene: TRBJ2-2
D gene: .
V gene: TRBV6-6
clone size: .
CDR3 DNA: TGTGCCAGCAGTATACAGGGAACTGCGAACACCGGGGAGCTGTTTTTT
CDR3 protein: CASSIQGTANTGELFF

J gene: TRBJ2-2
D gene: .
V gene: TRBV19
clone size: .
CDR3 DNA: TGTGCCAGTAGGGACATTCTACTCTTGAACACCGGGGAGCTGTTTTTT
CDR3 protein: CASRDILLLNTGELFF

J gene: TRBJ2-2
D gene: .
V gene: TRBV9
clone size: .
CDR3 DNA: TGTGCCAGCAGCGTAGGCACAGGTTACGGGGAGCTGTTTTTT
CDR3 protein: CASSVGTGYGELFF

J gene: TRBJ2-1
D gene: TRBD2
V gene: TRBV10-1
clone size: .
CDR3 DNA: TGCGCCAGCAGTGAGGAGCCTCAGCGGGGGGGGGAGCAGTTCTTC
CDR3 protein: CASSEEPQRGGEQFF

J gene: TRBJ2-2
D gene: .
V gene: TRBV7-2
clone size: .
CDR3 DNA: TGTGCCAGCAGCTTATCATCGGGACATTTCGGGGAGCTGTTTTTT
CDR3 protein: CASSLSSGHFGELFF

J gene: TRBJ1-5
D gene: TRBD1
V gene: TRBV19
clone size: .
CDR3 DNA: TGTGCCAGTTCCGAGACAGGGGGGAATCAGCCCCAGCATTTT
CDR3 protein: CASSETGGNQPQHF

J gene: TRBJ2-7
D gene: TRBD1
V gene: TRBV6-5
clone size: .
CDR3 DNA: TGTGCCAGCACCCAAGGCTGGGACAGCATCTACGAGCAGTACTTC
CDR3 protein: CASTQGWDSIYEQYF

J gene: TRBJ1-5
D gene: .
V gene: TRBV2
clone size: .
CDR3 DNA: TGTGCCAGCAGTGGGGGGGAGGGTAACCAGCCCCAGCATTTT
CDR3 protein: CASSGGEGNQPQHF

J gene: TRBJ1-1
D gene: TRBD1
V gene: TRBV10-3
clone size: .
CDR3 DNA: TGTGCCATCCGGCGGCAGGGGGCGGCTGAAGCTTTCTTT
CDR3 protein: CAIRRQGAAEAFF

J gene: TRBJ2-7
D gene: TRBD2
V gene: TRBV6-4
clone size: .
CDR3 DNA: TGTGCCAGACATCAGCGGGAGGGCCCCTACGAGCAGTACTTC
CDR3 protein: CARHQREGPYEQYF

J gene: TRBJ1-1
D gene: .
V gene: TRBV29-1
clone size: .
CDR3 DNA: TGCAGCGTGGAGGGCACTGAAGCTTTCTTT
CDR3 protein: CSVEGTEAFF